These T cell receptor beta chains were read from a single sample in a study of vaccination and CD4 T cells after COVID-19. Antigens for these TCRs are unknown. TCRdb re-called the PCR reads with MiXCR, one entry per CDR3 protein. The table includes 6,000 or so distinct CDR3 sequences, more than 60% detected once. Sequenced input: CD4+ T cells from blood, cultured in vitro. All receptors come from a human donor who had recovered from COVID-19. Both conserved end residues are part of each CDR3. A D gene is named only where the DNA matches it firmly. Clone size is stated in some rows and not others, as once, few, many or a class when expanded.

CDR3aa,CDR3nt,j_gene,abundance,v_gene,d_gene
CSALRGTGPLLTF,TGCAGTGCTCTACGGGGGACAGGACCACTGCTCACCTTC,TRBJ1-2,.,TRBV20-1,TRBD1
CSASGTGIIDTQYF,TGCAGTGCTTCCGGGACAGGGATAATAGATACGCAGTATTTT,TRBJ2-3,.,TRBV20-1,TRBD1
CASSGGGPQHF,TGTGCCAGCAGTGGAGGAGGGCCCCAGCATTTT,TRBJ1-5,.,TRBV2,.
CSVLDRSGNTIYF,TGCAGTGTTCTGGACAGGTCCGGCAACACCATATATTTT,TRBJ1-3,.,TRBV20-1,TRBD1
CASSFLAGAPGELFF,TGTGCCAGCAGTTTCCTAGCGGGAGCTCCCGGGGAGCTGTTTTTT,TRBJ2-2,few,TRBV27,TRBD2
CASSLVGVKAYNEQFF,TGTGCCAGCAGCCTTGTTGGGGTAAAAGCCTACAATGAGCAGTTCTTC,TRBJ2-1,.,TRBV28,.
CATSRAPGLADLGGKFF,TGTGCCACCAGCAGAGCCCCGGGACTAGCGGATTTGGGGGGCAAGTTCTTC,TRBJ2-1,.,TRBV15,TRBD2
CSARDGRLGAFF,TGCAGTGCTAGAGATGGGCGACTAGGAGCTTTCTTT,TRBJ1-1,.,TRBV20-1,.
CASSVSQAGTGRQETQYF,TGTGCCAGCAGTGTCTCTCAAGCGGGAACAGGGAGACAAGAGACCCAGTACTTC,TRBJ2-5,once,TRBV6-1,.
CSARDLLSGSYEQYF,TGCAGTGCTAGAGATCTGCTCTCAGGGTCCTACGAGCAGTACTTC,TRBJ2-7,few,TRBV20-1,.
CASSQAGLAASYNEQFF,TGCGCCAGCAGCCAAGCAGGACTAGCGGCCTCCTACAATGAGCAGTTCTTC,TRBJ2-1,.,TRBV4-1,TRBD2
CASKSDRAYSPLHF,TGTGCCAGCAAATCGGACAGGGCCTATTCACCCCTCCACTTT,TRBJ1-6,.,TRBV2,TRBD1
CASSSGGQGADGYTF,TGTGCCAGCAGCTCCGGGGGACAGGGGGCTGATGGCTACACCTTC,TRBJ1-2,.,TRBV5-4,TRBD1
CASSPKASGDTQYF,TGTGCCAGCTCACCTAAGGCCTCGGGAGATACGCAGTATTTT,TRBJ2-3,.,TRBV18,.
CASSPGVDSRYGYTF,TGTGCCAGCAGCCCGGGGGTCGACAGTCGCTATGGCTACACCTTC,TRBJ1-2,.,TRBV7-3,.
CASSLRGQGAGSPLHF,TGTGCCAGCAGTTTAAGGGGGCAGGGGGCGGGTTCACCCCTCCACTTT,TRBJ1-6,.,TRBV7-3,TRBD1
CSARLAGGADTQYF,TGCAGTGCTAGATTAGCGGGGGGGGCAGATACGCAGTATTTT,TRBJ2-3,.,TRBV20-1,TRBD2
CASRTWTGANYGYTF,TGTGCCAGCAGGACTTGGACAGGGGCTAACTATGGCTACACCTTC,TRBJ1-2,.,TRBV6-1,TRBD1
CSASGPSNQETQYF,TGCAGTGCTAGCGGCCCCTCGAACCAAGAGACCCAGTACTTC,TRBJ2-5,.,TRBV20-1,.
CASTRLQSRRYYGYTF,TGTGCCAGCACCCGATTGCAAAGCCGAAGATACTATGGCTACACCTTC,TRBJ1-2,.,TRBV21-1,.
CSAPGLSLGTQYF,TGCAGTGCTCCGGGACTATCGCTCGGGACCCAGTACTTC,TRBJ2-5,few,TRBV20-1,TRBD2
CASSLVSARGMQYF,TGTGCCAGCAGCTTGGTATCGGCCAGGGGGATGCAGTACTTC,TRBJ2-7,.,TRBV5-6,TRBD1
CASSSSGGAADTQYF,TGTGCCAGCAGTTCTAGCGGGGGGGCGGCAGATACGCAGTATTTT,TRBJ2-3,.,TRBV27,TRBD2
CASSLAENRQQLFF,TGTGCCAGCAGCTTGGCTGAAAATCGACAGCAACTGTTTTTT,TRBJ1-4,.,TRBV7-8,.
CASSNQGETQYF,TGTGCCAGTAGTAATCAGGGAGAGACCCAGTACTTC,TRBJ2-5,few,TRBV19,.
CSGGTGDSPLHF,TGCAGTGGCGGGACAGGAGATTCACCCCTCCACTTT,TRBJ1-6,.,TRBV20-1,TRBD1
CATSRDRGTGSPLHF,TGTGCCACCAGCAGAGATCGGGGGACGGGCTCACCCCTCCACTTT,TRBJ1-6,.,TRBV15,.
CASSYRAGAGLYYEQYF,TGTGCCAGCAGTTACCGGGCGGGTGCGGGATTATACTACGAGCAGTACTTC,TRBJ2-7,few,TRBV6-5,.
CASSGLADQETQYF,TGTGCCAGCAGTGGACTAGCGGACCAAGAGACCCAGTACTTC,TRBJ2-5,once,TRBV11-2,TRBD2
CAISGSPTPSYGYTF,TGTGCCATCAGTGGCTCACCTACTCCCTCATATGGCTACACCTTC,TRBJ1-2,.,TRBV10-3,.
CASSWPRFTGGSYSNQPQHF,TGTGCCAGCAGCTGGCCCCGATTCACAGGGGGATCTTATAGCAATCAGCCCCAGCATTTT,TRBJ1-5,.,TRBV7-8,TRBD1
CASSRNRGNTEAFF,TGTGCCAGTAGTAGGAACAGGGGAAACACTGAAGCTTTCTTT,TRBJ1-1,.,TRBV19,TRBD1
CASSEAFVQTTYTF,TGTGCCAGCAGTGAAGCGTTTGTCCAGACCACCTACACCTTC,TRBJ1-2,.,TRBV6-1,.
CASSDEYGTEAFF,TGTGCCAGCAGTGATGAGTACGGCACTGAAGCTTTCTTT,TRBJ1-1,.,TRBV6-1,.
CASRSGTGGRPQYF,TGTGCCAGCAGATCCGGGACAGGGGGCCGCCCGCAGTACTTC,TRBJ2-7,.,TRBV27,TRBD1
CASSEARGQLNYGYTF,TGTGCCAGCAGTGAAGCCCGCGGACAGTTGAACTATGGCTACACCTTC,TRBJ1-2,once,TRBV6-1,.
CASSLTSGGAGEQFF,TGTGCCAGCAGTCTGACTAGCGGGGGGGCAGGGGAGCAGTTCTTC,TRBJ2-1,.,TRBV6-1,TRBD2
CASSRGRGLGFETQYF,TGTGCCAGCAGCCGAGGAAGAGGGTTGGGTTTTGAGACCCAGTACTTC,TRBJ2-5,once,TRBV7-3,.
CASSLDFRGQGYGYTF,TGTGCCAGCAGCTTAGATTTCAGAGGGCAGGGCTATGGCTACACCTTC,TRBJ1-2,.,TRBV11-2,.
CSARGVENSPLHF,TGCAGTGCTCGGGGGGTGGAAAATTCACCCCTCCACTTT,TRBJ1-6,.,TRBV20-1,.
CASRKTANYGYTF,TGTGCCAGCAGAAAAACAGCTAACTATGGCTACACCTTC,TRBJ1-2,.,TRBV6-1,.
CASSLNNLPDTQYF,TGTGCCAGTAGCCTTAACAACCTTCCAGATACGCAGTATTTT,TRBJ2-3,few,TRBV19,.
CAIGGSGRAEAFF,TGTGCCATCGGAGGGAGCGGGCGCGCTGAAGCTTTCTTT,TRBJ1-1,.,TRBV10-3,.
CAWSSYRGTEAFF,TGTGCCTGGAGTTCTTATAGGGGGACTGAGGCTTTCTTT,TRBJ1-1,.,TRBV30,.
CASSMTGLFGPHF,TGTGCCAGCAGCATGACAGGGCTTTTCGGCCCCCACTTT,TRBJ1-6,.,TRBV7-3,TRBD1
CSARKGNGETQYF,TGCAGTGCCCGGAAAGGTAACGGAGAGACCCAGTACTTC,TRBJ2-5,.,TRBV20-1,.
CSARRAGDTEAFF,TGCAGTGCTAGACGGGCAGGGGACACTGAAGCTTTCTTT,TRBJ1-1,.,TRBV20-1,.
CASSEGILMANTF,TGTGCCAGCAGTGAGGGCATACTTATGGCTAACACCTTC,TRBJ1-2,.,TRBV6-1,.
CASRRAGYNEQFF,TGTGCCAGCCGTAGGGCCGGCTACAATGAGCAGTTCTTC,TRBJ2-1,few,TRBV11-2,.
CATSRGIGEEQYF,TGTGCCACCAGCAGAGGTATAGGGGAAGAGCAGTACTTC,TRBJ2-7,.,TRBV15,.
CASSLQRTTTEAFF,TGTGCCAGCAGCTTGCAGCGTACTACCACTGAAGCTTTCTTT,TRBJ1-1,.,TRBV7-2,.
CSAREGTGNYGYTF,TGCAGTGCTAGAGAAGGGACGGGGAACTATGGCTACACCTTC,TRBJ1-2,.,TRBV20-1,.
CASSGFGSSNEQFF,TGTGCCAGCAGTGGGTTTGGCTCCAGTAATGAGCAGTTCTTC,TRBJ2-1,.,TRBV2,.